The clone carrying this T cell receptor beta chain was recorded at least ten times. The antigen is undetermined. This entry comes from a study of CD8+CD57+ T cells in acquired aplastic anemia. In the study overall: Across the sorted CD4+ and CD8+ cells, DNA amounts averaged approximately 3.1 ug.

The study profiled TCR beta VDJ and CDR3 using genomic DNA as template. TCRdb re-called the reads with MiXCR, one entry per CDR3 protein. The sample includes fewer than 200,000 distinct CDR3 sequences, around 50% of them seen just once. CD8+CD57+ cell expansion, shown by flow cytometry, had occurred in the patients selected for sequencing. Patients uniformly had severe acquired aplastic anemia. Study-level points and caveats: Approximately 29 was the count of CD8+ CDR3 sequences that patients shared with controls.

This CDR3 has 13 amino acids. The V and J ends lost 6 bases and 8 bases respectively, with 17 bases between them. Germline lookup yields CDR1 SNHLY and CDR2 FYNNEI. The specimen was sorted CD4+, CD8+, or CD8+CD57+ T cells (not recorded which) from PBMCs. This chain joins TRBV2 and TRBJ2-7, with D possibly matching TRBD1 (6 bases). The TCR originated in a human donor with aplastic anemia. This chain's CDR3 is CASRGTSASQQYF. The CDR3 coding sequence is TGTGCCAGCAGGGGGACATCCGCCTCACAGCAGTACTTC. The complete variable domain, with remaining parts taken from reference TRBV2 and TRBJ2-7, reads EPEVTQTPSHQVTQMGQEVILRCVPISNHLYFYWYRQILGQKVEFLVSFYNNEISEKSEIFDDQFSVERPDGSNFTLKIRSTKLEDSAMYFCASRGTSASQQYFGPGTRLTVT.